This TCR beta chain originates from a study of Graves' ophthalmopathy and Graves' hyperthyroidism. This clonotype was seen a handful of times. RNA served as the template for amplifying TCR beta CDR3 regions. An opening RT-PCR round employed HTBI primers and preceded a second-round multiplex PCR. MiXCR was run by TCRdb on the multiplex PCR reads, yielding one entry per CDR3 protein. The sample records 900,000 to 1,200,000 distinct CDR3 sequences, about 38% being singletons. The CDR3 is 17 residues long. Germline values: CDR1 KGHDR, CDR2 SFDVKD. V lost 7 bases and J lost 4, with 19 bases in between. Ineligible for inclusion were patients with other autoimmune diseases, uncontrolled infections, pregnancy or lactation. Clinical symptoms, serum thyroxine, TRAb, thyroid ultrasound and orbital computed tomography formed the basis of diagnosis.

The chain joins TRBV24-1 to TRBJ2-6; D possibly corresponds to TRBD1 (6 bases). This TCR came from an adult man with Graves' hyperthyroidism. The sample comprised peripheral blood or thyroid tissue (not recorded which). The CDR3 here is CATRGQQESTGANVLTF. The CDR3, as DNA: TGTGCCACCAGAGGACAGCAGGAATCCACCGGGGCCAACGTCCTGACTTTC.